The rows below give T cell receptor beta chains drawn from one sample of a study of T cell responses to AZD1222 COVID-19 vaccine. Here immunoSEQ multiplex PCR was the method, and the copy in TCRdb shows in-frame clones only, minus some. The table includes tens of thousands of clones, roughly 88% detected once. Specimen: peripheral blood, collected on day 0 of MenACWY control vaccination. The receptors shown here come from an adult in good health. Both conserved end residues are part of each CDR3. The order of the fields is V gene, clone size, D gene, J gene, CDR3 protein, CDR3 DNA. The D gene is left open where the match is weak. Clone size, where shown, is once, few, many, or a class for clones that have expanded.

>TRBV2|.|.|TRBJ1-1
CASKSEPRNTEAFF
TGTGCCAGCAAATCAGAACCGCGGAACACTGAAGCTTTCTTT
>TRBV9|.|TRBD1|TRBJ1-1
CASSPRDRVNTEAFF
TGTGCCAGCAGCCCCCGAGACAGGGTGAACACTGAAGCTTTCTTT
>TRBV7-9|once|TRBD1|TRBJ1-2
CASSSTGGGSGYTF
TGTGCCAGCAGCTCGACAGGGGGCGGTAGCGGCTACACCTTC
>TRBV27|.|.|TRBJ1-2
CASSLGGGGVYGYTF
TGTGCCAGCAGTTTGGGTGGGGGCGGTGTCTATGGCTACACCTTC
>TRBV25-1|.|TRBD1|TRBJ1-2
CASSERGPNYGYTF
TGTGCCAGCAGTGAGAGGGGGCCTAACTATGGCTACACCTTC
>TRBV6-5|.|TRBD1|TRBJ1-2
CASISPTGSVRGYTF
TGTGCCAGCATCTCACCGACAGGGTCGGTTAGAGGCTACACCTTC
>TRBV4-3|.|.|TRBJ2-3
CASSQVGIGGYTQYF
TGCGCCAGCAGCCAAGTCGGCATCGGGGGATATACGCAGTATTTT
>TRBV30|.|.|TRBJ1-4
CAWSGGGHEKLFF
TGTGCCTGGAGTGGGGGGGGGCATGAAAAACTGTTTTTT
>TRBV5-4|.|.|TRBJ2-3
CASSWETGLGTDTQYF
TGTGCCAGCAGCTGGGAAACAGGGCTAGGCACAGATACGCAGTATTTT
>TRBV30|.|TRBD1|TRBJ1-5
CAWSVRAGGQPQHF
TGTGCCTGGAGTGTACGGGCAGGGGGACAGCCCCAGCATTTT
>TRBV6-6|.|TRBD2|TRBJ2-1
CASSYRTSGLNEQFF
TGTGCCAGCAGTTACAGGACTAGCGGGCTCAATGAGCAGTTCTTC
>TRBV30|.|.|TRBJ1-1
CAWTLGGATEAFF
TGTGCCTGGACCCTAGGGGGGGCCACTGAAGCTTTCTTT
>TRBV12-5|.|.|TRBJ2-5
CASGLGTGIRTQYF
TGTGCTAGTGGTCTGGGTACAGGGATTCGGACCCAGTACTTC